This T cell receptor beta chain was obtained from a study of OX40 agonist ivuxolimab in advanced cancers. About the study: Every 2 weeks, ivuxolimab was infused into the patients intravenously at between 0.01 and 10 mg/kg.

V was shortened by 4 bases and J by 2 bases, with 17 bases between the two germline ends. CDR3 length equals 17 residues. Germline CDR1 is MNHNS and CDR2 is SASEGT. Whole-study findings and limits: At 0.1 to 3.0 mg/kg, clonal expansion of CD4+ and CD8+ blood T cells had occurred by week 6. The study found that CD8+ T cells averaged more expanded clones than CD4+. No determination was made of the antigen specificity of the expanded peripheral T cells.

The protocol was immunoSEQ multiplex PCR, while the TCRdb copy is restricted to in-frame clones and leaves out a portion. The sample shows approximately 30,000 clones, roughly three quarters of them seen only once. Comments on this clone: As yet, its antigen is unknown.

The material sequenced was CD4+ or CD8+ T cells sorted from blood, taken in a trial of the OX40 agonist ivuxolimab. The chain couples TRBV6-1 to TRBJ2-2; possible D gene TRBD1, 6 bases. The sequence was collected from an adult with an advanced solid tumor such as melanoma, head and neck, liver or kidney cancer. The CDR3 loop reads CASSALPGHYNTGELFF. Written as DNA, the CDR3 is TGTGCCAGCAGTGCACTACCGGGACACTATAACACCGGGGAGCTGTTTTTT.